The next 2 T cell receptor beta chains were all read from a single sample in a study of T cell changes during pregnancy in multiple sclerosis. Data came from immunoSEQ multiplex PCR; TCRdb stores just in-frame clones and leaves some out. This sample has under 70,000 clones, with 75% to 95% found just once. This material consisted of CD4+ T cells from peripheral blood mononuclear cells, taken after pregnancy. The source of these receptors is a female donor in good health, enrolled as a control in a pregnancy study.

V is TRBV4-3 and J is TRBJ2-3; possibly TRBD2 for D (5 bases). This CDR3 region has 15 residues. The ends were cut back, 0 bases at V and 1 base at J, with 8 bases in the middle. Germline-derived CDR1 and CDR2 are LGHNA and YSLEER. In nucleotides, the CDR3 is TGCGCCAGCAGCCAAGATGACGGGGGCACAGATACGCAGTATTTT. Its protein is CASSQDDGGTDTQYF.

This clone is a singleton in its sample. This chain links TRBV7-2 with TRBJ1-6; the D gene is possibly TRBD1 (6 bases). Germline-derived CDR1 and CDR2 are SGHTA and FQGNSA. Trimming stripped 5 bases from V and 14 bases from J, with 19 bases between. The CDR3 sequence is 14 residues long. The chain's CDR3 is CASSPRTARTALHF. For the CDR3, the DNA is TGTGCCAGCAGCCCCCGGACAGCCCGTACAGCCCTCCACTTT.